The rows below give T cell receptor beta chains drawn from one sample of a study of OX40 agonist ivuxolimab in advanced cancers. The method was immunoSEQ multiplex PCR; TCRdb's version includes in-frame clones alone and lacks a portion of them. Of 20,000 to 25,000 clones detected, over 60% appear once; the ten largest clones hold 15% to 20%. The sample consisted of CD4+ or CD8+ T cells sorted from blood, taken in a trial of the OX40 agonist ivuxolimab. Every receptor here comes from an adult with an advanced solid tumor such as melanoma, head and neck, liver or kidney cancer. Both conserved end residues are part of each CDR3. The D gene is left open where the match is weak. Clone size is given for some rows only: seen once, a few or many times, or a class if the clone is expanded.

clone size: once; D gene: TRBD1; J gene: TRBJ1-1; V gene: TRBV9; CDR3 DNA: TGTGCCAGCAGCGGGACAGGTTCTCGGGGCACTGAAGCTTTCTTT; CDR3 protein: CASSGTGSRGTEAFF
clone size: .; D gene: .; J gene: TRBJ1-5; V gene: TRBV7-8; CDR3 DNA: TGTGCCAGCAGCTTAGGGGGGAGATTAAGCAATCAGCCCCAGCATTTT; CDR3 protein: CASSLGGRLSNQPQHF
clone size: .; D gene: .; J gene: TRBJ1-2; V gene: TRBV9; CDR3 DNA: TGTGCCAGCAGCTCCCAACAGAGCCACTGGGGCTACACCTTC; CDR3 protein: CASSSQQSHWGYTF
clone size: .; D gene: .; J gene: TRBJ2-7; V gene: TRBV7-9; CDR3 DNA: TGTGCCAGCAGCTTAGCATCCCTGCTGGGGCACACCTACGAGCAGTACTTC; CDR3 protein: CASSLASLLGHTYEQYF
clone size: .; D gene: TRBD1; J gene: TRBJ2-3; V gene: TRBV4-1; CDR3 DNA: TGCGCCAGCAGCCAAGACGGACAGGGAACAGATACGCAGTATTTT; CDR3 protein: CASSQDGQGTDTQYF
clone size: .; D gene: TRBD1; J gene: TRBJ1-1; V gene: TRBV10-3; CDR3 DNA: TGTGCCATCAGTGAGGCCGGACAGGGTGATGAAGCTTTCTTT; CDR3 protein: CAISEAGQGDEAFF
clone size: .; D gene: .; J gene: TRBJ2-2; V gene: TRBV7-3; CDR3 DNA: TGTGCCAGCAGCTTAACCACCGGGGAGCTGTTTTTT; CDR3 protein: CASSLTTGELFF
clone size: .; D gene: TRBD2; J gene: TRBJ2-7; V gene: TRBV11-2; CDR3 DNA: TGTGCCAGCAGCTTAGGCCTAGCGGGGAGTCCCTCCTACGAGCAGTACTTC; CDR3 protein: CASSLGLAGSPSYEQYF
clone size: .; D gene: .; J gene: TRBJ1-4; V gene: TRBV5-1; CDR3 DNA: TGCGCCAGCAGCTTGGCAGGGGCCCCTAATGAAAAACTGTTTTTT; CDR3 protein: CASSLAGAPNEKLFF
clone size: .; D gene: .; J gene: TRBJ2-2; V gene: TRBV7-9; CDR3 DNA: TGTGCCAGCAGCTTGGGAGATAGAACAGACGCCGGGGAGCTGTTTTTT; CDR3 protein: CASSLGDRTDAGELFF
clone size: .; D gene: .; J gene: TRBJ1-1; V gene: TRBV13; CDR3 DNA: TGTGCCAGCAGCTGGCTAGAGAACACTGAAGCTTTCTTT; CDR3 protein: CASSWLENTEAFF
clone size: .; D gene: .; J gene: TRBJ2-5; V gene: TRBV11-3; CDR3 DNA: TGTGCCAGCAGCCCAGAGGTAGGAGAAGAGACCCAGTACTTC; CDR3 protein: CASSPEVGEETQYF
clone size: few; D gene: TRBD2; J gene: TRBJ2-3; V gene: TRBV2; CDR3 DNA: TGTGCCAGCAGGATGGGTCTAGCGGGAGGGACAGATACGCAGTATTTT; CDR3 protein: CASRMGLAGGTDTQYF
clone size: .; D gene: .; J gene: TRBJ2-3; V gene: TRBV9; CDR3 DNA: TGTGCCAGCAGCGTAGCCGTCACAGATACGCAGTATTTT; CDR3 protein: CASSVAVTDTQYF
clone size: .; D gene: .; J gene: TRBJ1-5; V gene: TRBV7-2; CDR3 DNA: TGTGCCAGCAGCCCCTCACAGAATAGCAATCAGCCCCAGCATTTT; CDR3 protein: CASSPSQNSNQPQHF
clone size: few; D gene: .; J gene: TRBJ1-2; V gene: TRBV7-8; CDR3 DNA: TGTGCCAGCAGCGCCCAAAGAGGTGGCTATGGCTACACCTTC; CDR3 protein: CASSAQRGGYGYTF
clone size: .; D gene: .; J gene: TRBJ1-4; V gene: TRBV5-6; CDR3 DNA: TGTGCCAGCAGCTACGCAACTAATGAAAAACTGTTTTTT; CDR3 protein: CASSYATNEKLFF
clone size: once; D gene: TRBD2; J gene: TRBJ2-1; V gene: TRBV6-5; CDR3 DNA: TGTGCCAGCAGTGCCCCGGGACTAGTTAATGAGCAGTTCTTC; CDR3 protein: CASSAPGLVNEQFF
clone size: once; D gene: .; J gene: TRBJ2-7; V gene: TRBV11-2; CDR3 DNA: TGTGCCAGCAGCACCCCGTCAGCGGGTTCCCTCGAGCAGTACTTC; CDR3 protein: CASSTPSAGSLEQYF
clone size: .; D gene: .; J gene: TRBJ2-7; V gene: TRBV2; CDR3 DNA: TGTGCCAGCAGGGACCTCCAAAATCAGCCCTACGAGCAGTACTTC; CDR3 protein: CASRDLQNQPYEQYF
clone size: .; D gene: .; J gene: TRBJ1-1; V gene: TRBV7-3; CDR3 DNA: TGTGCCAGCAGCTTAGGGACTGAAGCTTTCTTT; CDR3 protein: CASSLGTEAFF
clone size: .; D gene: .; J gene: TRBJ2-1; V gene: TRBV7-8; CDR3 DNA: TGTGCCAGCAGCTTTGGGACCCGCAATGAGCAGTTCTTC; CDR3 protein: CASSFGTRNEQFF
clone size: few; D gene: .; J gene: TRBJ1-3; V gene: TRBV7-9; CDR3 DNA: TGTGCCAGCAGCTTAGGGACGGTTGGAAACACCATATATTTT; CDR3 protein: CASSLGTVGNTIYF
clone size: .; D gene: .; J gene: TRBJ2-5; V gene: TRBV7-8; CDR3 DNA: TGTGCCAGCGAGGACCAAGAGACCCAGTACTTC; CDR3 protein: CASEDQETQYF
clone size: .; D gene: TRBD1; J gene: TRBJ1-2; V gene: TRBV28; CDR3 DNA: TGTGCCAGCAGTACAGACAGGGCCAACTATGGCTACACCTTC; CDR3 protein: CASSTDRANYGYTF
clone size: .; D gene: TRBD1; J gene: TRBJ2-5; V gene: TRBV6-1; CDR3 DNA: TGTGCCAGCCTTGGGACAGGGGGCGCGGGGGAGACCCAGTACTTC; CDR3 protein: CASLGTGGAGETQYF
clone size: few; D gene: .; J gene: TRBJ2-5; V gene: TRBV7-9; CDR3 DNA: TGTGCCACCCACCCCAATCAAGAAGAGACCCAGTACTTC; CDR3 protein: CATHPNQEETQYF
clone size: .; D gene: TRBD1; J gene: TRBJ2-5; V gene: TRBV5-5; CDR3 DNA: TGTGCCAGCAGCTACCCAATGCAGGGGGCAGAGACCCAGTACTTC; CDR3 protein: CASSYPMQGAETQYF
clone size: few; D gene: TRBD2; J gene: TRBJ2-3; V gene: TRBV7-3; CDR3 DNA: TGTGCCAGCAGTTCCCTAGCGGTTAGCACAGATACGCAGTATTTT; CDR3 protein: CASSSLAVSTDTQYF
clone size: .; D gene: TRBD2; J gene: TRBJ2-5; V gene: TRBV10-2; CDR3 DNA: TGCGCCAGCAGGGCGACGGGGGGAATCCAAGAGACCCAGTACTTC; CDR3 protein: CASRATGGIQETQYF
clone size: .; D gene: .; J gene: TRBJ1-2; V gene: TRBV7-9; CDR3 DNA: TGTGCCAGCAGCTTGTGGGCTTGGGGCTATGGCTACACCTTC; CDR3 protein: CASSLWAWGYGYTF
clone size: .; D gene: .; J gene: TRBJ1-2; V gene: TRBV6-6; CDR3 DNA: TGTGCCAGCAGTTACGATGGAATTAACTATGGCTACACCTTC; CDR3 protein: CASSYDGINYGYTF
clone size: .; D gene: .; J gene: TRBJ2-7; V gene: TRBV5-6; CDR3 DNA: TGTGCCAGCAGCTTGTGGTCAAGCGAGCAGTACTTC; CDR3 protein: CASSLWSSEQYF
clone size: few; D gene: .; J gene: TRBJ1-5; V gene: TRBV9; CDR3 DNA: TGTGCCAGCAGCGTAGGGCAGGGGCGAGGCGAGCCCCAGCATTTT; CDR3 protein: CASSVGQGRGEPQHF
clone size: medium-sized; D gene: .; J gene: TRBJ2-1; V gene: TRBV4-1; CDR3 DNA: TGCGCCAGCAGCCAAGGCGGCGAGCAGTTCTTC; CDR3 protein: CASSQGGEQFF
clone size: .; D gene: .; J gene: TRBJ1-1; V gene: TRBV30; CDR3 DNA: TGTGCCTGGAGTGTACTGGGGGGCACTGAAGCTTTCTTT; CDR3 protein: CAWSVLGGTEAFF
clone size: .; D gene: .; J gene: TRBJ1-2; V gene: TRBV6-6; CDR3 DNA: TGTGCCAGCAGTTTAACAGGTTCCGGCTATGGCTACACCTTC; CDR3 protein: CASSLTGSGYGYTF
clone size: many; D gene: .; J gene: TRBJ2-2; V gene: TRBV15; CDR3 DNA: TGTGCCACCAGCAGATCACCGGGACCGAACACCGGGGAGCTGTTTTTT; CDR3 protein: CATSRSPGPNTGELFF
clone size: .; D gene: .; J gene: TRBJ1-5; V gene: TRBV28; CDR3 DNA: TGTGCCAGCAAACGAGGGTATGGCAATCAGCCCCAGCATTTT; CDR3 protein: CASKRGYGNQPQHF
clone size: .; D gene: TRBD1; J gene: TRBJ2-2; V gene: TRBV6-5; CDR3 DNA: TGTGCCAGCAGTTACGTGCCCAGGGGGAGCACCGGGGAGCTGTTTTTT; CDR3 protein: CASSYVPRGSTGELFF
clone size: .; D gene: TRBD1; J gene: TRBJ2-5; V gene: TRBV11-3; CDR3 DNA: TGTGCCAGCAGCTCAGAGACAGGGGTTTATGAAGAGACCCAGTACTTC; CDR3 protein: CASSSETGVYEETQYF
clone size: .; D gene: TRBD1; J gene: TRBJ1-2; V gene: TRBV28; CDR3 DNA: TGTGCCAGCAGTTTACTTAGTTCGACAGGGTTTAACACCTTC; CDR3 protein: CASSLLSSTGFNTF
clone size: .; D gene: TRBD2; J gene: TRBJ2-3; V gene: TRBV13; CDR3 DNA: TGTGCCAGCAGCTTGCGGGGGATAGATACGCAGTATTTT; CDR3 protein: CASSLRGIDTQYF
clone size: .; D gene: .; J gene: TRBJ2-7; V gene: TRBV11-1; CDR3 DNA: TGTGCCAGCAGCTTCGGACAGGCGGGGGAGCAGTACTTC; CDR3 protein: CASSFGQAGEQYF
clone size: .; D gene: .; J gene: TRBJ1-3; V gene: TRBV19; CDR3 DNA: TGTGCCAGTAGTCCGACCAAAAACTTTGGTTCTGGAAACACCATATATTTT; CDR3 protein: CASSPTKNFGSGNTIYF
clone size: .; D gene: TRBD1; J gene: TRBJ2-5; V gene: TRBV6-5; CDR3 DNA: TGTGCCAGCAGTTTTTCGCAAGGGGGCTGGGAGACCCAGTACTTC; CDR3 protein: CASSFSQGGWETQYF
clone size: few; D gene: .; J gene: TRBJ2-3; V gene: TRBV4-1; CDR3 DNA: TGCGCCAGCAGCCAAGGAGTGACGACAGATACGCAGTATTTT; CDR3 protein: CASSQGVTTDTQYF
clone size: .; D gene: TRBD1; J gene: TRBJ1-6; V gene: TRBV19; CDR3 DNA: TGTGCCAGTAGAACCGGACAGGGGGCCTATAATTCACCCCTCCACTTT; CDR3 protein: CASRTGQGAYNSPLHF
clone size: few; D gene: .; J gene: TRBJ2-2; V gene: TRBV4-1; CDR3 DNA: TGCGCCAGCAGCCAAGATAACCAGGATAGAAACACCGGGGAGCTGTTTTTT; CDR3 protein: CASSQDNQDRNTGELFF
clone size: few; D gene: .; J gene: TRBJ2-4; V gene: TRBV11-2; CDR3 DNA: TGTGCCAGCAGCCCCATAGGGGGTGAGGGGGACATTCAGTACTTC; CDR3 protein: CASSPIGGEGDIQYF
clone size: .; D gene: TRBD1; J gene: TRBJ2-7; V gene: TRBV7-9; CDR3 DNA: TGTGCCAGCAGCTTAGGGACAGGTCTCTCCTACGAGCAGTACTTC; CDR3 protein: CASSLGTGLSYEQYF
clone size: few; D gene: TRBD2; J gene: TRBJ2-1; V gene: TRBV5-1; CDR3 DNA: TGCGCCAGCAGCTTGGCCCCCCCAGCGGGGGATGAGCAGTTCTTC; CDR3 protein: CASSLAPPAGDEQFF
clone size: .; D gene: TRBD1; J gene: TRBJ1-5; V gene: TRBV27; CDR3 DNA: TGTGCCAGCAGTCTACGGGGGACAGGGATCAATCAGCCCCAGCATTTT; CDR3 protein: CASSLRGTGINQPQHF
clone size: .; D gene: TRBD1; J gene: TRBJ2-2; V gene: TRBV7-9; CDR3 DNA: TGTGCCAGCAGCACCTTAACAGGGGGCACCGGGGAGCTGTTTTTT; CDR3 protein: CASSTLTGGTGELFF
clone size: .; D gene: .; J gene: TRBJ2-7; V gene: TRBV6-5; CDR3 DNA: TGTGCCAGCAGCCTATCACCGGGTGGATCCTCGCAGTACTTC; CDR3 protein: CASSLSPGGSSQYF
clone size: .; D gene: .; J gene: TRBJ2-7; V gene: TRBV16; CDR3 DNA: TGTGCCAGCAGCCAAACTGGATACGAGCAGTACTTC; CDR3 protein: CASSQTGYEQYF
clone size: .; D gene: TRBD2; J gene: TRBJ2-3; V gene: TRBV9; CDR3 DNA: TGTGCCAGCAGCGCGGGCGGGGGTCCAGATACGCAGTATTTT; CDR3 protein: CASSAGGGPDTQYF
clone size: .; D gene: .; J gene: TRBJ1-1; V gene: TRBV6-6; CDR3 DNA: TGTGCCAGCAGTTACTCGCGGACAGCGGACACTGAAGCTTTCTTT; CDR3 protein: CASSYSRTADTEAFF